These T cell receptor beta chains were read from a single sample in a study of blood T cell repertoires in COVID-19. The repertoire was sequenced with immunoSEQ multiplex PCR; TCRdb's copy has only in-frame clones and lacks some. The table has more than 200,000 clones, approximately 91% seen once. The specimen sequenced was peripheral blood. These receptors were taken from a man aged 40-49 years with acute or convalescent COVID-19. The CDR3 runs from the conserved cysteine through the conserved F or W. Each record gives: V gene, J gene, clone size, D gene, CDR3 DNA, CDR3 protein. The D gene is left open where the match is weak. Not all rows give a size; the values are once, few, many and, for expanded clones, a class.

v_call: TRBV27
j_call: TRBJ2-7
clone_size: -
d_call: TRBD2
cdr3_nt: TGTGCCAGCAGTCCGTGGACTAGCGGGAGTACCGTCGAGCAGTACTTC
cdr3_aa: CASSPWTSGSTVEQYF

v_call: TRBV18
j_call: TRBJ2-7
clone_size: -
d_call: -
cdr3_nt: TGTGCCAGCTCACCAACGGGGGAGAATTACGAGCAGTACTTC
cdr3_aa: CASSPTGENYEQYF

v_call: TRBV27
j_call: TRBJ2-1
clone_size: once
d_call: TRBD1
cdr3_nt: TGTGCCAGCAGTCTACTCGGGACAGGAAAGAGCTACAATGAGCAGTTCTTC
cdr3_aa: CASSLLGTGKSYNEQFF

v_call: TRBV15
j_call: TRBJ2-7
clone_size: -
d_call: TRBD1
cdr3_nt: TGTGCCACCAGCAAAGGGTGGGGACAGGACTCCTACGAGCAGTACTTC
cdr3_aa: CATSKGWGQDSYEQYF

v_call: TRBV7-9
j_call: TRBJ1-1
clone_size: -
d_call: -
cdr3_nt: TGTGCCAGCAGCTTAGACCTGGGGAGGGGGAACACTGAAGCTTTCTTT
cdr3_aa: CASSLDLGRGNTEAFF

v_call: TRBV11-2
j_call: TRBJ2-7
clone_size: -
d_call: TRBD1
cdr3_nt: TGTGCCAGCAGCTTAGGGACAGGGGGATACGAGCAGTACTTC
cdr3_aa: CASSLGTGGYEQYF

v_call: TRBV4-2
j_call: TRBJ2-7
clone_size: -
d_call: -
cdr3_nt: TGTGCCAGCAGCCAACTAACAGGGTCCCACGAGCAGTACTTC
cdr3_aa: CASSQLTGSHEQYF

v_call: TRBV28
j_call: TRBJ2-5
clone_size: -
d_call: TRBD2
cdr3_nt: TGTGCCAGCAGTTCTCATAGCGGGGGCCGACAAGAGACCCAGTACTTC
cdr3_aa: CASSSHSGGRQETQYF

v_call: TRBV28
j_call: TRBJ1-1
clone_size: once
d_call: -
cdr3_nt: TGTGCCAGCAGTTTGTGGCGGGCGCTATCCACCGCCGCTTTCTTT
cdr3_aa: CASSLWRALSTAAFF

v_call: TRBV12-3/TRBV12-4
j_call: TRBJ1-5
clone_size: -
d_call: -
cdr3_nt: TGTGCCAGCACCCATAGCGATCAGCCCCAGCATTTT
cdr3_aa: CASTHSDQPQHF

v_call: TRBV9
j_call: TRBJ1-1
clone_size: -
d_call: -
cdr3_nt: TGTGCCAGCAGCGTAGACCCGGGGGGGAGAGAAGCTTTCTTT
cdr3_aa: CASSVDPGGREAFF

v_call: TRBV19
j_call: TRBJ2-7
clone_size: -
d_call: -
cdr3_nt: TGTGCCAGTAGTACTGGAGCCGGGACATCCTACGAGCAGTACTTC
cdr3_aa: CASSTGAGTSYEQYF

v_call: TRBV12-3/TRBV12-4
j_call: TRBJ1-3
clone_size: -
d_call: -
cdr3_nt: TGTGCCACTTCGACAGCTGGAAACACCATATATTTT
cdr3_aa: CATSTAGNTIYF

v_call: TRBV4-1
j_call: TRBJ1-5
clone_size: -
d_call: -
cdr3_nt: TGCGCCAGCAGCCTCCCAGGGGCTGGTCAGCCCCAGCATTTT
cdr3_aa: CASSLPGAGQPQHF

v_call: TRBV4-3
j_call: TRBJ1-1
clone_size: once
d_call: -
cdr3_nt: TGCGTCAGCACTAAACTAGGAGGTAACACTGAAGCTTTCTTT
cdr3_aa: CVSTKLGGNTEAFF

v_call: TRBV30
j_call: TRBJ2-7
clone_size: many
d_call: TRBD1
cdr3_nt: TGTGCCTGGAGTGGAACAGGGGGAGTCCACGAGCAGTACTTC
cdr3_aa: CAWSGTGGVHEQYF

v_call: TRBV7-5
j_call: TRBJ2-1
clone_size: -
d_call: -
cdr3_nt: TGTGTCAGAAGAGGGTTTGGGGCGGGGGACCGGGTATCCTACAATGAGCAGTTCTTC
cdr3_aa: CVRRGFGAGDRVSYNEQFF

v_call: TRBV11-2
j_call: TRBJ2-7
clone_size: once
d_call: -
cdr3_nt: TGTGCCAGCAGCCTCAACACAGGGCTGAGCTACGAGCAGTACTTC
cdr3_aa: CASSLNTGLSYEQYF

v_call: TRBV10-2
j_call: TRBJ2-3
clone_size: -
d_call: TRBD2
cdr3_nt: TGCGCCAGCAGTGACCACCCGGGAGGGGTCCGAGGGGGCACAGATACGCAGTATTTT
cdr3_aa: CASSDHPGGVRGGTDTQYF

v_call: TRBV9
j_call: TRBJ1-1
clone_size: -
d_call: TRBD1
cdr3_nt: TGTGCCAGCAGCGCGGGACAGGGGAGAGGGAACACTGAAGCTTTCTTT
cdr3_aa: CASSAGQGRGNTEAFF

v_call: TRBV7-8
j_call: TRBJ2-7
clone_size: -
d_call: -
cdr3_nt: TGTGCCAGCAGCTCCCAAGCGAGGAGCCTAGACGAGCAGTACTTC
cdr3_aa: CASSSQARSLDEQYF

v_call: TRBV14
j_call: TRBJ1-6
clone_size: -
d_call: TRBD1
cdr3_nt: TGTGCCAGCAGCCAAGATTCCGGGACAGGACGACCCCTCCACTTT
cdr3_aa: CASSQDSGTGRPLHF

v_call: TRBV18
j_call: TRBJ2-7
clone_size: -
d_call: TRBD2
cdr3_nt: TGTGCCAGCTCCCCTAGCGGGGTCGGGTACGAGCAGTACTTC
cdr3_aa: CASSPSGVGYEQYF

v_call: TRBV7-8
j_call: TRBJ2-5
clone_size: -
d_call: TRBD2
cdr3_nt: TGTGCCAGCAGCTTACTAGCGGGAGAGACCCAGTACTTC
cdr3_aa: CASSLLAGETQYF

v_call: TRBV2
j_call: TRBJ2-7
clone_size: -
d_call: TRBD1
cdr3_nt: TGTGCCAGCAAGACAGGGGGGAACTACGAGCAGTACTTC
cdr3_aa: CASKTGGNYEQYF

v_call: TRBV3-1/TRBV3-2
j_call: TRBJ2-3
clone_size: few
d_call: -
cdr3_nt: TGTGCCAGCAGCCATGCCGGGACTGGCACAGATACGCAGTATTTT
cdr3_aa: CASSHAGTGTDTQYF